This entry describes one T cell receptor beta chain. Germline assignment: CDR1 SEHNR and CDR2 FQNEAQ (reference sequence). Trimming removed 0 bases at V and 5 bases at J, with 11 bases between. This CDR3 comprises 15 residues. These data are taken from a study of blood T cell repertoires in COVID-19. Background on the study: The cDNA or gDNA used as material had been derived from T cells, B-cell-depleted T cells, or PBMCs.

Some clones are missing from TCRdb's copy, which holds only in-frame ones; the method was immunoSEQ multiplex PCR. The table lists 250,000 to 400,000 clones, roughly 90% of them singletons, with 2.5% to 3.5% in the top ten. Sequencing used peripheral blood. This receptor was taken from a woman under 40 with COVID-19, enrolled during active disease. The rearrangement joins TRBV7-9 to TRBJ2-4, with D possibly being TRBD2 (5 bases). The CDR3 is CASSLAWGEENIQYF. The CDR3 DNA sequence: TGTGCCAGCAGCTTAGCGTGGGGAGAGGAAAACATTCAGTACTTC.